This is a list of T cell receptor beta chains from one sample in a study of blood T cell repertoires in COVID-19. Only in-frame clones appear in the TCRdb table, and some are missing; sequencing was by immunoSEQ multiplex PCR. The table has about 430,000 clones, approximately 90% seen once; the top ten hold around 1.1%. The sequencing sample was made of PBMCs or T cells enriched from blood (not recorded which). The receptor set was obtained from a man aged 25 to 40 who had recovered from COVID-19. Each CDR3 is given with its conserved first and last residue. The size entry is marked missing in some rows and otherwise reads once, few, many or a size class.

size | J | V | CDR3
NA | TRBJ1-6 | TRBV9 | CASSEQPSNSPLHF
NA | TRBJ1-2 | TRBV19 | CASSGRTGGGYGYTF
NA | TRBJ1-4 | TRBV5-1 | CASSTSGRAANEKLFF
NA | TRBJ1-4 | TRBV7-9 | CASSLAGGGEKLFF
NA | TRBJ2-3 | TRBV6-6 | CASSSGRAKGTDTQYF
NA | TRBJ2-4 | TRBV5-1 | CASSPGGSKNIQYF
NA | TRBJ2-7 | TRBV28 | CASRPSGTYEQYF
NA | TRBJ2-7 | TRBV7-8 | CASSLDPGTTYEQYF
NA | TRBJ2-7 | TRBV5-6 | CASSLDRRSYEQYF
NA | TRBJ2-2 | TRBV18 | CASSPLEDQAGLFF
NA | TRBJ1-5 | TRBV2 | CASSETEMGYSNQPQHF
NA | TRBJ1-4 | TRBV7-8 | CASSVGQGFNEKLFF
NA | TRBJ2-5 | TRBV3-1/TRBV3-2 | CASSQSLLRETQYF
NA | TRBJ2-7 | TRBV24-1 | CATSDFVGGAPPVHEQYF
NA | TRBJ2-5 | TRBV7-7 | CASSLISGQLQETQYF
NA | TRBJ1-3 | TRBV5-1 | CASSLRGSGNTIYF
NA | TRBJ2-3 | TRBV24-1 | CATSDSDFTDTQYF
once | TRBJ1-1 | TRBV29-1 | CSVVLTFEAFF
NA | TRBJ2-7 | TRBV7-9 | CASSKTSGRLNEQYF
once | TRBJ2-7 | TRBV28 | CASSYHGRDRDYEQYF
NA | TRBJ2-7 | TRBV2 | CASRARDKDYEQYF
NA | TRBJ2-2 | TRBV9 | CASSSRGIGRENTGELFF
NA | TRBJ2-7 | TRBV28 | CASSLSDRDYEQYF
NA | TRBJ1-1 | TRBV30 | CAWQPQQNTEAFF
NA | TRBJ1-3 | TRBV10-3 | CAISASDRGDSGNTIYF
NA | TRBJ2-7 | TRBV7-9 | CASSFYGQADYEQYF
NA | TRBJ1-2 | TRBV28 | CASRTTGGHGYTF
NA | TRBJ2-6 | TRBV19 | CASSGERTGTPGANVLTF
NA | TRBJ1-2 | TRBV18 | CASSPQQGAARFNYGYTF
NA | TRBJ2-5 | TRBV24-1 | CATSDTGGGETQYF
few | TRBJ1-1 | TRBV7-6 | CASSAGLRTTNTEAFF
NA | TRBJ1-1 | TRBV27 | CASSSYRGRTEAFF
NA | TRBJ1-5 | TRBV24-1 | CATSDSSTGGSNQPQHF
NA | TRBJ2-7 | TRBV28 | CASSLGGGTYEQYF
NA | TRBJ2-7 | TRBV18 | CASSPRGTAPYEQYF
NA | TRBJ2-2 | TRBV6-4 | CASRPGEGTGELFF
NA | TRBJ2-1 | TRBV6-5 | CASTSGTSYNEQFF
NA | TRBJ2-7 | TRBV5-4 | CASSFGLAGGPEQYF
few | TRBJ1-6 | TRBV14 | CASSHRTGERSPLHF
NA | TRBJ2-2 | TRBV15 | CATSRSDRANTGELFF